This T cell receptor (beta chain) comes out of a study of identical twins. The CDR3 consists of 14 residues. V lost 6 bases and J 0 bases, leaving 9 bases between the germline ends. The germline CDR1 and CDR2 sequences are MNHNS and SASEGT. A universal primer binding site was introduced by template switching. The final cDNA contained unique molecular identifiers. TCRdb reanalysed the 5' RACE reads using MiXCR and keeps one entry per CDR3 protein. This table holds 310,000 or so distinct CDR3 sequences, more than 6.5% found once. In its sample, this clonotype was seen a few times. Its antigen is still unknown. Study results and caveats: Out-of-frame alpha sequences shared by twins were enriched for low generation probability. Monozygotic twins shared more out-of-frame TCR alpha than recombination models predicted.

These data also featured in a second study, about yellow fever vaccine responses in identical twins.

This sequence was found in a young woman in good health. The source material was memory (CD45RO+) T cells sorted from blood. This sequence joins TRBV6-1 and TRBJ2-1; D is possibly TRBD1 (5 bases). CDR3: CASRRGTSYNEQFF. The CDR3 nucleotides read TGTGCCAGCAGAAGGGGTACCTCCTACAATGAGCAGTTCTTC.